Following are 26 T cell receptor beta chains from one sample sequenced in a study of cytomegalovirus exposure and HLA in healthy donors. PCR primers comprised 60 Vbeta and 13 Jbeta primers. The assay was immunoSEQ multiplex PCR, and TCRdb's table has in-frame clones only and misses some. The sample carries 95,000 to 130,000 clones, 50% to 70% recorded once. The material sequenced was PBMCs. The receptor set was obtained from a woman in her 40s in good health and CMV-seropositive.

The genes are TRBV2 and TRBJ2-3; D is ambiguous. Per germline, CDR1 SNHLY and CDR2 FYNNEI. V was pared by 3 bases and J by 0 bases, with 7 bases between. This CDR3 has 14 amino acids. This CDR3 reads CASSDDGSTDTQYF. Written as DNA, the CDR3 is TGTGCCAGCAGTGATGACGGGAGCACAGATACGCAGTATTTT.

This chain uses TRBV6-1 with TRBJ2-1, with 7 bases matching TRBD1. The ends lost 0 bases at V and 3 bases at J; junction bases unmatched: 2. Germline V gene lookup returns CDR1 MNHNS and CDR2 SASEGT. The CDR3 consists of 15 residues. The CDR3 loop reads CASSEARDSYNEQFF. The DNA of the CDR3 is TGTGCCAGCAGTGAAGCCCGGGACAGCTACAATGAGCAGTTCTTC.

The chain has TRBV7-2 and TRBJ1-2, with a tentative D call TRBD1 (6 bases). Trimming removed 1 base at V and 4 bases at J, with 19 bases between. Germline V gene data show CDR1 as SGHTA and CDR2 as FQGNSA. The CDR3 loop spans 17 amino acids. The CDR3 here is CASSLGETGFFGYGYTF. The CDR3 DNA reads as TGTGCCAGCAGCTTAGGCGAGACAGGCTTTTTTGGCTATGGCTACACCTTC.

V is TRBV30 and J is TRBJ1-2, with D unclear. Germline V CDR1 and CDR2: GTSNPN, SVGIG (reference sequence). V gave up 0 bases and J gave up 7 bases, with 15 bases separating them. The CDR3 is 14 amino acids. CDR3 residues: CAWSVPDTVRGYTF. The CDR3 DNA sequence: TGTGCCTGGAGTGTCCCAGACACGGTCCGTGGCTACACCTTC.

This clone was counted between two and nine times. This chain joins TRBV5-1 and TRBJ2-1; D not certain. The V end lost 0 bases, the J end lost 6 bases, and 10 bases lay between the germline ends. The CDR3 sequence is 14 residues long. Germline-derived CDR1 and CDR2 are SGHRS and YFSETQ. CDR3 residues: CASSLAVDSNEQFF. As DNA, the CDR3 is TGCGCCAGCAGCTTGGCCGTAGACTCCAATGAGCAGTTCTTC.

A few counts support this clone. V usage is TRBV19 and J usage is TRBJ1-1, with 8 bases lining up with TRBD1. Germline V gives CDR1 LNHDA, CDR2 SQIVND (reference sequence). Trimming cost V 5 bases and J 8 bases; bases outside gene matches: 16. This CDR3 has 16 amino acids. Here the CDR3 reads CASSVAIVTGDMEAFF. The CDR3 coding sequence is TGTGCCAGTAGTGTCGCGATAGTGACAGGGGATATGGAAGCTTTCTTT. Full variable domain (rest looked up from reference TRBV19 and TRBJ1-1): DGGITQSPKYLFRKEGQNVTLSCEQNLNHDAMYWYRQDPGQGLRLIYYSQIVNDFQKGDIAEGYSVSREKKESFPLTVTSAQKNPTAFYLCASSVAIVTGDMEAFFGQGTRLTVV.

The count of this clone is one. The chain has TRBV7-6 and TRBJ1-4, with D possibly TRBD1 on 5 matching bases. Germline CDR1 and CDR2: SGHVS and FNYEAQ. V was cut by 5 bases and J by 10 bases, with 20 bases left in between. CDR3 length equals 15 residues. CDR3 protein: CASSASSRGVGKLFF. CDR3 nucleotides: TGTGCCAGCAGCGCCAGTAGTAGGGGCGTAGGAAAACTGTTTTTT.

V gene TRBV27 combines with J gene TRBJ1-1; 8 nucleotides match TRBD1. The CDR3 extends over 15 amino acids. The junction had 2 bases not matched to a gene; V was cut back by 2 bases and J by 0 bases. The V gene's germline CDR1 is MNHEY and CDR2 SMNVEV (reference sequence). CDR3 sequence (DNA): TGTGCCAGCAGTTTAGCAGGGGGCCTGAACACTGAAGCTTTCTTT. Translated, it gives CASSLAGGLNTEAFF.

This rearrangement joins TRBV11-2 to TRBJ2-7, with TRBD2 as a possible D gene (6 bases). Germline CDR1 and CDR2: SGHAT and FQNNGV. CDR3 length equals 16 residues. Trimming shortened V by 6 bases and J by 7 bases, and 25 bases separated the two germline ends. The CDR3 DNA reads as TGTGCCAGCAGAACCATATATGGGGGAAGGGCGGGAGAGCAGTACTTC. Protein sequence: CASRTIYGGRAGEQYF.

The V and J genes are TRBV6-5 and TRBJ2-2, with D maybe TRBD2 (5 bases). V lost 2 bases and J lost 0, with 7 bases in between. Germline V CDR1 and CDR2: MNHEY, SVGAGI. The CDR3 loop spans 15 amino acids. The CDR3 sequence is CASSYGGPNTGELFF. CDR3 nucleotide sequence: TGTGCCAGCAGTTACGGCGGGCCGAACACCGGGGAGCTGTTTTTT.

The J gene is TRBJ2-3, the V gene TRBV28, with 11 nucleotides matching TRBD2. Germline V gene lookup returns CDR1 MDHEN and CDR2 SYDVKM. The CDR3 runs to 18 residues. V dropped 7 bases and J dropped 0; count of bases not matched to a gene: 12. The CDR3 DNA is TGTGCCAGCAATCGCCGCACTGGGACTAGCGGAAGCACAGATACGCAGTATTTT. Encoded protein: CASNRRTGTSGSTDTQYF.

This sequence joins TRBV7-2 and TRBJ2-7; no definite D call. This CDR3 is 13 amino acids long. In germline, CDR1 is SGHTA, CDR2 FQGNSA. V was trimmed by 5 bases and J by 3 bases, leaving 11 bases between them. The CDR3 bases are TGTGCCAGCAGCCCAAACATTAACTACGAGCAGTACTTC. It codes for CASSPNINYEQYF.

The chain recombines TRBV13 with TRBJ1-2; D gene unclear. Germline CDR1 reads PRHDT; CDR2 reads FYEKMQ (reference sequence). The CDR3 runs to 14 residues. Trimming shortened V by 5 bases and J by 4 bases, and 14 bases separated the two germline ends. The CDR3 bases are TGTGCCAGCAGCCATCGGGTCGGCCGCTATGGCTACACCTTC. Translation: CASSHRVGRYGYTF.

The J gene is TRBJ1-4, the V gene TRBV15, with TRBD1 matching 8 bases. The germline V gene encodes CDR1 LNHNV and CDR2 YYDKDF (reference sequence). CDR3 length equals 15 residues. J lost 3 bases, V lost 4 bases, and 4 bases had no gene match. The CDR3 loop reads CATSNDRGANEKLFF. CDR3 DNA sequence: TGTGCCACCAGCAACGACAGGGGTGCTAATGAAAAACTGTTTTTT.

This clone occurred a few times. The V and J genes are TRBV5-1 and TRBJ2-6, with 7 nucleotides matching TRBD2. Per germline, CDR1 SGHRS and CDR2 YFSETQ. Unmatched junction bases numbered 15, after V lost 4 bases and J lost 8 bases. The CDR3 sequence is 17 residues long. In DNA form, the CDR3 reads TGCGCCAGCAGCCTCAAAGGAGGAGGGGAGGGGTCCAACGTCCTGACTTTC. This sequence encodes CASSLKGGGEGSNVLTF.

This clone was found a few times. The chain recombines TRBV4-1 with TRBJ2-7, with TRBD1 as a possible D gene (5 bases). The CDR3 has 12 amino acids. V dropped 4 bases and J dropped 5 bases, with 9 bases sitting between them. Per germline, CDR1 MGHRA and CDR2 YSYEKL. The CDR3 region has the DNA TGCGCCAGCAGCCTTACAGGTAACGAGCAGTACTTC. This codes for CASSLTGNEQYF.

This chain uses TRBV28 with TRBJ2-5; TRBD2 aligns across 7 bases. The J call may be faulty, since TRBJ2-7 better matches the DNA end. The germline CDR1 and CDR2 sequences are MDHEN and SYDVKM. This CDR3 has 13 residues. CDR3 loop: CASRPGRGYEQYF. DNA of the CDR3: TGTGCCAGCCGACCGGGGCGGGGGTACGAGCAGTACTTC.

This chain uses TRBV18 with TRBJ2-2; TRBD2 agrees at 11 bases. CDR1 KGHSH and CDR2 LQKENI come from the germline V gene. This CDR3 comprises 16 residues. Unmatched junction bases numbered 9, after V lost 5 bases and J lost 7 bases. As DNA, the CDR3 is TGTGCCAGCTCAGCCAAGACTAGCGGGACCAGCGGGGAGCTGTTTTTT. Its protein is CASSAKTSGTSGELFF.

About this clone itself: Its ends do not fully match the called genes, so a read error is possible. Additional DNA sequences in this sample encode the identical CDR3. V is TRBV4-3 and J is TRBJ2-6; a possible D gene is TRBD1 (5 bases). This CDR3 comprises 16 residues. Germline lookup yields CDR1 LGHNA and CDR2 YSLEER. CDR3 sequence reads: CASSTHRSSGANVLTF. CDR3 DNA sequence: TGCGCCAGCAGCACCCATAGGAGCTCTGGGGCCAACGTCTTGACTTTC.

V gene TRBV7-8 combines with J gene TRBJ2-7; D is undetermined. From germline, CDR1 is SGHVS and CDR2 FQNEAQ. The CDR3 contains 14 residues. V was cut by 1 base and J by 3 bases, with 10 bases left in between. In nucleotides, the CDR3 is TGTGCCAGCAGCTTAGGGGCCCGTAACTACGAGCAGTACTTC. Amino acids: CASSLGARNYEQYF.

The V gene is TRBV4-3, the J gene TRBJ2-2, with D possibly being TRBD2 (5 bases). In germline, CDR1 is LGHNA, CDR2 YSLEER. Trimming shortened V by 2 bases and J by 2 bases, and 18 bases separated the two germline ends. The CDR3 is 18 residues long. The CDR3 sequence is CASSQYGLGAVNTGELFF. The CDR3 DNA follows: TGCGCCAGCAGCCAATACGGTTTGGGAGCGGTTAACACCGGGGAGCTGTTTTTT.

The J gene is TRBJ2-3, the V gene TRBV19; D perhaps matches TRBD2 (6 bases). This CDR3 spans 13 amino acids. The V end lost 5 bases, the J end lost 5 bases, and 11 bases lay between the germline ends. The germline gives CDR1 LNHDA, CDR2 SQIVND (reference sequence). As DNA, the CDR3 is TGTGCCAGTAGTCCACGGACTAAAGATACGCAGTATTTT. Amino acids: CASSPRTKDTQYF.

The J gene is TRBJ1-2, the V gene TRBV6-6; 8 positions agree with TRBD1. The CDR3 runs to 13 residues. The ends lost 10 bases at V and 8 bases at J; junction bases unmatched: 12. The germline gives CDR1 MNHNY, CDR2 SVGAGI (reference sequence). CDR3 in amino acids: CATTGVPLGGYTF. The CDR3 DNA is TGTGCCACGACAGGGGTCCCATTAGGGGGCTACACCTTC.

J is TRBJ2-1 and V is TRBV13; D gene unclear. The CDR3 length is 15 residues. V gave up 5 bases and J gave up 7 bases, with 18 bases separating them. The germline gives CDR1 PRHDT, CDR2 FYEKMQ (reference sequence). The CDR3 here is CASSQRLPTANEQFF. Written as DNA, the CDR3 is TGTGCCAGCAGCCAGAGACTCCCCACGGCGAATGAGCAGTTCTTC.

CDR3 protein: CASTVRDPTDTQYF. CDR3 bases: TGTGCCAGTACAGTGCGGGACCCGACAGATACGCAGTATTTT. This chain joins TRBV19 and TRBJ2-3, with D perhaps TRBD2 (6 bases). CDR3 length: 14 amino acids. Germline V gene lookup returns CDR1 LNHDA and CDR2 SQIVND (reference sequence). The ends were cut back, 7 bases at V and 3 bases at J, with 14 bases in the middle.

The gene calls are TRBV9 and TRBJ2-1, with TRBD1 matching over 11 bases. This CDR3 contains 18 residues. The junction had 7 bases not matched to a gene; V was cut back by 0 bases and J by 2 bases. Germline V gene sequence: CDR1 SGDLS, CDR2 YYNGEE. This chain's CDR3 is CASSVDMGQGVTYNEQFF. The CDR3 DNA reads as TGTGCCAGCAGCGTAGATATGGGACAGGGGGTTACCTACAATGAGCAGTTCTTC.